This T cell receptor (beta chain) came from a study of T cells in women clearing cervical HPV infection. At the level of the study: Case blood drawn at lesion detection; control blood after infection cleared. Findings and caveats of the study: Each sample's T-cell count was unknown, possibly confounding richness. It is unknown whether associations predate infection; no effector/memory or HPV-specific sorting.

As concerns this clone: Its antigen remains unknown. From the germline J gene comes the end of the CDR3, since the read stops 3 residues before it.

CDR3 length: 14 amino acids. Germline CDR1 and CDR2: MNHNS and SASEGT. Trimming removed 3 bases at V and 1 base at J, with 9 bases between. TCRdb's table, derived via immunoSEQ multiplex PCR, lists solely in-frame clones and lacks some. The table counts about 31,000 clones; around 3.1% lies in the top ten. This TCR was recovered from a woman aged 18 to 75 with a cervical HPV16 infection that either progressed to CIN3+ or cleared (not recorded which). The rearrangement links TRBV6-1 to TRBJ1-1, with D unresolved. Material for sequencing was blood buffy coat. The CDR3 bases that were read are TGTGCCAGCAGTGACACCACACGGAACACTGAA. This encodes CASSDTTRNTE. The CDR3 as a whole reads CASSDTTRNTEAFF.